The 32 T cell receptor beta chains reported below all come from one sample, sequenced in a study of cytomegalovirus exposure and HLA in healthy donors (dated by TCRdb to 2015 to 2018). Libraries were constructed by the immunoSEQ multiplex PCR assay. For the multiplex PCR, a mixture combining 60 forward primers for TCR Vbeta segments and 13 reverse primers for TCR Jbeta segments was used. The source is immuneACCESS, and TCRdb retained only in-frame sequences with V and J called. Part of the clones is not carried over; for the studies checked, unresolved V genes explain less than half of this, and the remainder is unexplained. For this sample, the table gives over 100,000 clones. The ten most abundant clones make up 6.8% of the sample. Sequences were obtained from PBMCs. These receptors all stem from a man in his forties or fifties in good health and CMV-seropositive.

This chain connects TRBV4-2 to TRBJ2-3, with 10 bases fitting TRBD2. This CDR3 comprises 17 residues. J was trimmed by 2 bases and V by 1 base; bases with no gene match: 6. Germline CDR1 LGHNA, CDR2 YNFKEQ. The CDR3 DNA reads TGTGCCAGCAGCCAAGTGACTAGCGGGCTGCTCACAGATACGCAGTATTTT. Protein: CASSQVTSGLLTDTQYF.

V is TRBV5-1 and J is TRBJ2-7; 7 bases map to TRBD2. CDR1 is SGHRS and CDR2 is YFSETQ in the germline V gene. After removal of 4 bases from V and 4 bases from J, the junction contained 14 bases not matched to a gene. The CDR3 sequence is 16 residues long. In nucleotides, the CDR3 is TGCGCCAGCAGCCCGAGGATAGCGGGTCTCCTTTACGAGCAGTACTTC. It yields the protein CASSPRIAGLLYEQYF.

The chain links TRBV6-1 to TRBJ2-3, with 7 bases lining up with TRBD2. Germline V CDR1 and CDR2: MNHNS, SASEGT. The V segment lost 6 bases and the J segment 1 base; nucleotides outside the gene matches: 7. The CDR3 runs to 15 residues. CDR3 sequence: CASSPPGRGTDTQYF. CDR3 DNA sequence: TGTGCCAGCAGCCCCCCGGGGAGGGGCACAGATACGCAGTATTTT.

The chain carries TRBV6-6 and TRBJ1-1, with TRBD1 as a possible D gene (5 bases). Germline V gene data show CDR1 as MNHNY and CDR2 as SVGAGI (reference sequence). Trimming shortened V by 3 bases and J by 3 bases, and 14 bases separated the two germline ends. The CDR3 consists of 15 residues. This CDR3 is CASSYSLGVHTEAFF. The CDR3 nucleotides read TGTGCCAGCAGTTATTCATTAGGGGTTCACACTGAAGCTTTCTTT.

The chain is built from TRBV7-9 and TRBJ1-1; no clear D. The CDR3 is made up of 11 amino acids. V lost 1 base, J lost 10 bases, and 7 bases lay in between. Germline CDR1 reads SEHNR; CDR2 reads FQNEAQ (reference sequence). The DNA for the CDR3 is TGTGCCAGCAGCTTAGGAAACGGAGCTTTCTTT. This sequence encodes CASSLGNGAFF.

The chain has TRBV7-9 and TRBJ1-1; D unresolved. V was clipped by 4 bases and J by 1 base, with 13 bases between them. This CDR3 region has 15 residues. Germline V gene sequence: CDR1 SEHNR, CDR2 FQNEAQ (reference sequence). The CDR3 DNA is TGTGCCAGCAGCTATTCGGGCGGGTCGAACACTGAAGCTTTCTTT. Protein product: CASSYSGGSNTEAFF.

The chain couples TRBV7-2 to TRBJ2-3; D call uncertain. This CDR3 is built from 16 residues. Germline V lookup: CDR1 SGHTA, CDR2 FQGNSA. The germline V and J ends were trimmed by 7 bases and 3 bases, with 20 bases remaining between them. CDR3 protein: CASTPPRVPRTDTQYF. The CDR3 nucleotides are TGTGCCAGCACCCCCCCACGAGTCCCCCGGACAGATACGCAGTATTTT.

With respect to this clone: Other nucleotide sequences from this sample produce the same CDR3. J is TRBJ2-7 and V is TRBV27; possible D gene TRBD1, 6 bases. Between the trimmed V and J ends, which lost 5 bases and 4 bases, there was a span of 15 bases. CDR1 is MNHEY and CDR2 is SMNVEV in the germline V gene (reference sequence). The CDR3 has 14 amino acids. CDR3 amino acids: CASSDYRQGYEQYF. DNA for the CDR3: TGTGCCAGCAGTGATTACCGTCAGGGGTACGAGCAGTACTTC.

The chain couples TRBV18 to TRBJ2-2; maybe TRBD2 (6 bases). V was trimmed by 5 bases and J by 6 bases, leaving 22 bases between them. Germline values: CDR1 KGHSH, CDR2 LQKENI. The CDR3 has 17 residues. The CDR3 region is CASSSGGGIRVAGELFF. CDR3 DNA: TGTGCCAGCTCATCCGGAGGAGGGATAAGGGTCGCCGGGGAGCTGTTTTTT.

The rearrangement uses TRBV29-1 and TRBJ1-4; 8 nucleotides align to TRBD1. V gave up 6 bases and J gave up 4 bases; unmatched junction bases: 4. The CDR3 is 13 amino acids. Germline V gene lookup returns CDR1 SQVTM and CDR2 ANQGSEA. In DNA, the CDR3 is TGCAGCGTCGGGACAGGAGATAATGAAAAACTGTTTTTT. Translating gives CSVGTGDNEKLFF.

This sequence joins TRBV6-5 and TRBJ2-7; TRBD2 aligns across 10 bases. Germline trimming cut 6 bases from V and 6 bases from J; bases unmatched to any gene: 8. This CDR3 region has 14 residues. CDR1 is MNHEY and CDR2 is SVGAGI in the germline V gene. The CDR3 protein is CASRYSGRSGEQYF. CDR3 DNA sequence: TGTGCCAGCAGGTATAGCGGGAGGAGTGGCGAGCAGTACTTC.

The chain recombines TRBV28 with TRBJ2-7; 11 bases fit TRBD1. In germline, CDR1 is MDHEN, CDR2 SYDVKM. The CDR3 runs 14 residues. Losses at the gene ends were 2 bases for V and 3 bases for J; bases not matched to a gene: 0. As DNA, the CDR3 is TGTGCCAGCAGTTTAGGGACAGGGGGCTACGAGCAGTACTTC. It is translated as CASSLGTGGYEQYF.

The V and J genes are TRBV6-4 and TRBJ2-1; TRBD1 agrees at 8 bases. The CDR3 length is 13 residues. V lost 6 bases, J lost 9 bases, and 7 bases stayed unmatched. Germline values: CDR1 MRHNA, CDR2 SNTAGT. CDR3 sequence (DNA): TGTGCCAGCAGCTCGACAGGGGCGGCTGAGCAGTTCTTC. Its protein product is CASSSTGAAEQFF.

J is TRBJ2-7 and V is TRBV6-1; TRBD1 matches at 7 bases. This CDR3 comprises 13 residues. Unmatched junction bases numbered 7, after V lost 5 bases and J lost 6 bases. Germline V gene sequence: CDR1 MNHNS, CDR2 SASEGT. CDR3 sequence: CASSFFGQVEQYF. The CDR3 bases are TGTGCCAGCAGTTTCTTCGGACAGGTCGAGCAGTACTTC.

The gene calls are TRBV7-2 and TRBJ2-5, with TRBD2 matching over 10 bases. Judging by the DNA end, TRBJ2-7 fits better; the J call may be wrong. Per germline, CDR1 SGHTA and CDR2 FQGNSA. The CDR3 sequence is 15 residues long. The CDR3 bases are TGTGCCAGCAGCTTGAGCGGGAGGGGGTTCGACGAGCAGTACTTC. This codes for CASSLSGRGFDEQYF.

The chain joins TRBV10-1 to TRBJ2-2; 8 nucleotides align to TRBD1. The V and J ends lost 4 bases and 7 bases, in that order; junction bases with no gene match: 8. The CDR3 covers 15 residues. CDR1 is WNHNN and CDR2 is SYGVQD in the germline V gene (reference sequence). CDR3 DNA: TGCGCCAGCAGTGGAAGGACAGGGTTCGACGGGGAGCTGTTTTTT. Protein sequence: CASSGRTGFDGELFF.

V is TRBV6-5 and J is TRBJ2-5, with a weak D call TRBD2 (5 bases). In germline, CDR1 is MNHEY, CDR2 SVGAGI. The CDR3 is 16 amino acids. V was cut by 0 bases and J by 7 bases, with 18 bases left in between. CDR3 DNA sequence: TGTGCCAGCAGTTACTCGATACCGGGGATGGGCGGGACCCAGTACTTC. Amino acids: CASSYSIPGMGGTQYF.

This sequence joins TRBV7-9 and TRBJ2-1, with TRBD2 matching over 8 bases. The CDR3 is 16 amino acids. J lost 7 bases, V lost 5 bases, and 13 bases had no gene match. Germline loops: CDR1 SEHNR, CDR2 FQNEAQ (reference sequence). CDR3 in amino acids: CASSPRGAGGINEQFF. The CDR3 DNA sequence: TGTGCCAGCAGCCCGAGGGGTGCGGGAGGCATAAATGAGCAGTTCTTC.

The chain joins TRBV5-1 to TRBJ2-2, with D unclear. V lost 0 bases and J 6 bases, leaving 9 bases between the germline ends. Germline V gene data show CDR1 as SGHRS and CDR2 as YFSETQ. CDR3 length: 14 amino acids. The CDR3 loop reads CASSLGVEAGELFF. The CDR3 nucleotides read TGCGCCAGCAGCTTGGGTGTAGAGGCCGGGGAGCTGTTTTTT.

Here the CDR3 DNA reads TGTGCCACGGCATCAGTAAGCGGGAGCTACGAGCAGTACTTC. Translation gives CATASVSGSYEQYF. This chain uses TRBV27 with TRBJ2-5, with TRBD2 identical over 8 bases. Matching the DNA end better, TRBJ2-7 makes the J call doubtful. The CDR3 has 14 amino acids. The germline gives CDR1 MNHEY, CDR2 SMNVEV (reference sequence).

The chain has TRBV28 and TRBJ1-2; 10 bases map to TRBD1. J was trimmed by 3 bases and V by 8 bases; bases with no gene match: 3. This CDR3 contains 13 residues. Germline lookup yields CDR1 MDHEN and CDR2 SYDVKM. The CDR3 protein is CASETGGDYGYTF. The CDR3 nucleotides read TGTGCCAGCGAGACAGGGGGCGACTATGGCTACACCTTC.

The genes are TRBV28 and TRBJ2-3, with 10 bases that match TRBD2. V trimming: 10 bases; J trimming: 7 bases; junction bases outside the gene matches: 11. CDR1 and CDR2 (germline): MDHEN, SYDVKM. The CDR3 spans 14 residues. The CDR3 region has the DNA TGTGCCATCGGAGAGCGGGAGGGGGCGCATACGCAGTATTTT. Its protein product is CAIGEREGAHTQYF.

The rearrangement uses TRBV15 and TRBJ2-1; D gene uncertain. V lost 6 bases to trimming and J lost 7 bases, with 13 bases between them. This CDR3 has 13 amino acids. In germline, CDR1 is LNHNV, CDR2 YYDKDF (reference sequence). The CDR3 DNA is TGTGCCACCAGTACGTCCCGGGTGAATGAGCAGTTCTTC. This translates into CATSTSRVNEQFF.

The chain links TRBV4-2 to TRBJ1-1, with D perhaps matching TRBD1 (6 bases). The CDR3 has 16 residues. V was shortened by 2 bases and J by 4 bases, with 17 bases between the two germline ends. Germline lookup yields CDR1 LGHNA and CDR2 YNFKEQ. CDR3 loop: CASSQSNRVLGTEAFF. CDR3 bases: TGTGCCAGCAGCCAATCCAACAGGGTACTTGGCACTGAAGCTTTCTTT.

The chain has TRBV5-1 and TRBJ2-1; possibly TRBD2 for D (7 bases). Trimming removed 4 bases from V and 0 bases from J, with 14 bases in between. Germline-derived CDR1 and CDR2 are SGHRS and YFSETQ. The CDR3 runs to 16 residues. The CDR3 nucleotides read TGCGCCAGCAGCCCTGGGGGCGGGAGCTCCTACAATGAGCAGTTCTTC. Translated: CASSPGGGSSYNEQFF.

V gene TRBV7-9 combines with J gene TRBJ1-1, with no clear D. Germline V gene sequence: CDR1 SEHNR, CDR2 FQNEAQ (reference sequence). Between the trimmed V and J ends, which lost 1 base and 1 base, there was a span of 10 bases. The CDR3 is made up of 15 amino acids. The CDR3 DNA is TGTGCCAGCAGCTTAGTGATCGCGGGGAACACTGAAGCTTTCTTT. Translated, it gives CASSLVIAGNTEAFF.

The chain carries TRBV29-1 and TRBJ1-2, with D possibly being TRBD1 (6 bases). Per germline, CDR1 SQVTM and CDR2 ANQGSEA. There are 13 residues in the CDR3. Trimming removed 4 bases at V and 4 bases at J, with 13 bases between. This chain's CDR3 is CSVGQGQGYGYTF. CDR3 sequence (DNA): TGCAGCGTTGGCCAGGGGCAAGGCTATGGCTACACCTTC.

The chain is built from TRBV5-1 and TRBJ2-7; 8 bases line up with TRBD2. With V trimmed by 4 bases and J by 0 bases, 3 bases remained unmatched. Germline CDR1 SGHRS, CDR2 YFSETQ. The CDR3 covers 14 residues. CDR3 DNA sequence: TGCGCCAGCAGCAGACTAGCGAACTCCTACGAGCAGTACTTC. As protein: CASSRLANSYEQYF.

The J gene is TRBJ2-5, the V gene TRBV7-2; maybe TRBD1 (6 bases). There are 16 residues in the CDR3. V was shortened by 1 base and J by 2 bases, with 14 bases between the two germline ends. Per the germline V gene, CDR1 is SGHTA and CDR2 is FQGNSA. The CDR3 reads CASSLVGRGLQETQYF. The CDR3 coding sequence is TGTGCCAGCAGCTTAGTCGGCAGGGGCTTGCAAGAGACCCAGTACTTC. The complete variable domain, with remaining parts taken from reference TRBV7-2 and TRBJ2-5, reads GAGVSQSPSNKVTEKGKDVELRCDPISGHTALYWYRQSLGQGLEFLIYFQGNSAPDKSGLPSDRFSAERTGGSVSTLTIQRTQQEDSAVYLCASSLVGRGLQETQYFGPGTRLLVL.

CDR3 sequence reads: CASSLRSSDDSPLHF. In DNA, the CDR3 is TGCGCCAGCAGCTTAAGGAGCTCCGATGATTCACCCCTCCACTTT. The chain has TRBV5-1 and TRBJ1-6; D is unclear. V gave up 2 bases and J gave up 8 bases, with 14 bases separating them. Germline-derived CDR1 and CDR2 are SGHRS and YFSETQ. The CDR3 sequence is 15 residues long.

The chain combines TRBV5-6 with TRBJ2-7, with TRBD1 matching over 9 bases. Germline-derived CDR1 and CDR2 are SGHDT and YYEEEE. The CDR3 totals 18 residues. Trimming removed 0 bases from V and 3 bases from J; junction bases left unmatched: 13. The chain's CDR3 is CASSLALGWTGEYYEQYF. In nucleotides, the CDR3 is TGTGCCAGCAGCTTGGCCTTGGGTTGGACAGGGGAGTACTACGAGCAGTACTTC.

The chain has TRBV28 and TRBJ2-7; tentative D call: TRBD2 (5 bases). The CDR3 is made up of 14 amino acids. The germline CDR1 and CDR2 sequences are MDHEN and SYDVKM. V lost 2 bases and J 3 bases, leaving 11 bases between the germline ends. The CDR3 region has the DNA TGTGCCAGCAGTTTAGAGCGGAACCGCTACGAGCAGTACTTC. Protein: CASSLERNRYEQYF.